The entry that follows covers one T cell receptor beta chain sequence. The data derive from a study of human T cells and chemical hapten exposure. For the study at large: An approximately 2 cm by approximately 2 cm inner upper arm patch received 2% DPC for sensitization. During the roughly 24-week study period, patients had diphenylcyclopropenone applied to the scalp every week.

Time point here: patch test 3, about 24 weeks after DPC sensitization. Regarding treatment: therapeutic diphenylcyclopropenone sensitization with weekly scalp DPC. TCRdb re-called the RACE reads with MiXCR, one entry per CDR3 protein. The sample holds more than 95,000 distinct CDR3 sequences, under 35% seen once. Germline CDR1 reads LGHDT; CDR2 reads YNNKEL (reference sequence). The length of the CDR3 is 15 residues. J lost 1 base, V lost 1 base, and 3 bases had no gene match. The rearrangement joins TRBV3-1 to TRBJ1-2, with 7 bases that match TRBD1. The TCR comes from a man between 40 and 49 years old with alopecia areata. Some clones in this sample may be carry-over from other donors' samples. The material was whole blood, obtained in connection with sensitization to the hapten diphenylcyclopropenone (DPC). The CDR3, as DNA: TGTGCCAGCAGCCAAGGACAGGGCCTTAACTATGGCTACACCTTC. It specifies CASSQGQGLNYGYTF.